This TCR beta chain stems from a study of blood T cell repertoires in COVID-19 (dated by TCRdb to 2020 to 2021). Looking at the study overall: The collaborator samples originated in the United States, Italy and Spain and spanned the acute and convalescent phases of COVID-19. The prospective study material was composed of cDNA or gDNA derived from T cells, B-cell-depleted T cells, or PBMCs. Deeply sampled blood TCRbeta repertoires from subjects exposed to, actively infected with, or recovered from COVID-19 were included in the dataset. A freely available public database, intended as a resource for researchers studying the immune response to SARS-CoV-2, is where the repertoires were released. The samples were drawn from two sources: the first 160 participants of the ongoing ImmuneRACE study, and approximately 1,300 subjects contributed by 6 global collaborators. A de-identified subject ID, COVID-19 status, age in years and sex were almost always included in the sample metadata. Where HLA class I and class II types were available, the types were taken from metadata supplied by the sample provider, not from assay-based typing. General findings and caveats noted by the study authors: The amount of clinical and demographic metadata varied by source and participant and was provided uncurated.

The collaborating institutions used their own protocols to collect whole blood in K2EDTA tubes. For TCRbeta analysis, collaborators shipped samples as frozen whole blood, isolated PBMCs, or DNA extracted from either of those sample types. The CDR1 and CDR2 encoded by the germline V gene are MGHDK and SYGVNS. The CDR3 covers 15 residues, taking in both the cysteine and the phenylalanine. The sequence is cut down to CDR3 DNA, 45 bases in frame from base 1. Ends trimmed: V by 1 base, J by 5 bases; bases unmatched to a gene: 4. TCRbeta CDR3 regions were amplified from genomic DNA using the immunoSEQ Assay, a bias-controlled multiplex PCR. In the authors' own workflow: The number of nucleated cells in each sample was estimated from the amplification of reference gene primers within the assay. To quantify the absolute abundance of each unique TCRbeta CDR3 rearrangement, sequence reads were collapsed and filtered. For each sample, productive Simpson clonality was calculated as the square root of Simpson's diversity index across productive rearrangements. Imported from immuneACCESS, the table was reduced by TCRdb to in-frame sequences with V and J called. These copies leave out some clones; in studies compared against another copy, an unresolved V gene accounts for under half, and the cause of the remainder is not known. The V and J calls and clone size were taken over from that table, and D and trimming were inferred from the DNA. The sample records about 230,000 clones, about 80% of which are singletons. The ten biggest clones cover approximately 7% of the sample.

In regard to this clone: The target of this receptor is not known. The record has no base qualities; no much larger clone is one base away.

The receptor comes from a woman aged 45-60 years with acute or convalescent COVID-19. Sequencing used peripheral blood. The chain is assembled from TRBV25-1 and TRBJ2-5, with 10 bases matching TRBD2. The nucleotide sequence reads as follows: TGTGCCAGCAGTGAATTAGCGGGAGGCGGGGAGACCCAGTACTTC. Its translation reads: CASSELAGGGETQYF.